These T cell receptor beta chains were read from a single sample in a study of blood T cell repertoires in COVID-19. The assay was immunoSEQ multiplex PCR, and TCRdb's table has in-frame clones only and misses some. This sample has 150,000 to 160,000 clones, with 88% found just once. The sequencing sample was made of peripheral blood. The receptors here all came from a woman in her sixties or seventies with acute or convalescent COVID-19. Both conserved end residues are part of each CDR3. The order of the fields is D gene, J gene, clone size, V gene, CDR3 protein, CDR3 DNA. D genes are given only for firm matches. A clone size is listed for some rows: how often the clone was seen (once, few, many), or a class if it is expanded.

TRBD2 TRBJ2-2 . TRBV4-1 CASSPNSGGGTGELFF TGCGCCAGCAGTCCAAATAGCGGGGGGGGCACCGGGGAGCTGTTTTTT
TRBD1 TRBJ2-2 . TRBV7-9 CASSSTGGRTGELFF TGTGCCAGCAGCTCGACAGGGGGAAGAACCGGGGAGCTGTTTTTT
TRBD1 TRBJ1-1 . TRBV5-6 CASSLSGQGSTEAFF TGTGCCAGCAGCTTATCGGGACAGGGATCGACTGAAGCTTTCTTT
. TRBJ2-3 . TRBV5-1 CASSEPQGDTQYF TGCGCCAGCAGCGAACCCCAGGGAGATACGCAGTATTTT
. TRBJ1-2 . TRBV6-2/TRBV6-3 CASSPTGSNYGYTF TGTGCCAGCAGCCCGACAGGTTCTAACTATGGCTACACCTTC
TRBD1 TRBJ2-5 . TRBV19 CASSMGTGKETQYF TGTGCCAGTAGTATGGGGACAGGGAAAGAGACCCAGTACTTC
. TRBJ2-5 . TRBV5-6 CASSLAGVGETQYF TGTGCCAGCAGCTTGGCGGGGGTCGGCGAGACCCAGTACTTC
. TRBJ2-2 few TRBV11-1 CASSFVGSTGELFF TGTGCCAGCAGCTTCGTTGGGAGCACCGGGGAGCTGTTTTTT
. TRBJ1-3 . TRBV4-3 CASSQTRDTYSGNTIYF TGCGCCAGCAGCCAAACCCGGGACACCTACTCTGGAAACACCATATATTTT
. TRBJ2-3 . TRBV18 CASSGQGKDTQYF TGTGCCAGCTCGGGGCAGGGGAAAGATACGCAGTATTTT
. TRBJ2-1 . TRBV2 CASSELLSGNEQFF TGTGCCAGCAGTGAACTCCTCTCGGGTAATGAGCAGTTCTTC
. TRBJ1-2 . TRBV6-5 CASSYAREGGGYTF TGTGCCAGCAGTTACGCAAGAGAGGGCGGAGGCTACACCTTC
. TRBJ2-6 . TRBV30 CAWSLSSGANVLTF TGTGCCTGGAGTCTTAGCTCTGGGGCCAACGTCCTGACTTTC
TRBD1 TRBJ2-5 . TRBV7-2 CASSFKDRGETQYF TGTGCCAGCAGCTTCAAGGACAGGGGAGAGACCCAGTACTTC
. TRBJ2-1 . TRBV11-1 CASSFESGRYNEQFF TGTGCCAGCAGCTTCGAGTCGGGTCGGTACAATGAGCAGTTCTTC
TRBD1 TRBJ1-5 . TRBV6-5 CASSRDRGGYQPQHF TGTGCCAGCAGTCGGGACAGGGGGGGGTATCAGCCCCAGCATTTT
TRBD1 TRBJ2-5 once TRBV2 CASSERNRGRETQYF TGTGCCAGCAGTGAACGAAACAGGGGGCGTGAGACCCAGTACTTC
. TRBJ2-3 . TRBV5-1 CASMAYSTQTTQYF TGCGCCAGTATGGCCTACTCTACACAGACTACGCAGTATTTT
. TRBJ1-2 . TRBV28 CASSLAGIQLGGYTF TGTGCCAGCAGTTTAGCCGGGATTCAACTGGGGGGCTACACCTTC
TRBD2 TRBJ2-5 . TRBV3-1/TRBV3-2 CASSLAGGGRQETQYF TGTGCCAGCAGCCTCGCGGGGGGCGGGAGGCAAGAGACCCAGTACTTC